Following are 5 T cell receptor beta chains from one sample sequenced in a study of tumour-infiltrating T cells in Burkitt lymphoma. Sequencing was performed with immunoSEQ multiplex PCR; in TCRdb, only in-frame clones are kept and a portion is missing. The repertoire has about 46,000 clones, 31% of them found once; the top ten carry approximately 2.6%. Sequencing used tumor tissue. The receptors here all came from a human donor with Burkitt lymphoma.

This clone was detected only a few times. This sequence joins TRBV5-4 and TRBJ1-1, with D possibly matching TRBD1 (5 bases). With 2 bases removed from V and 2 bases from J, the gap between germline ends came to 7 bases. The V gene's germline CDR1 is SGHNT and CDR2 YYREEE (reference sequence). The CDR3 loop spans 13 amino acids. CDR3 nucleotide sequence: TGTGCCAGCAGCTTTGACAGAAACACTGAAGCTTTCTTT. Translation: CASSFDRNTEAFF.

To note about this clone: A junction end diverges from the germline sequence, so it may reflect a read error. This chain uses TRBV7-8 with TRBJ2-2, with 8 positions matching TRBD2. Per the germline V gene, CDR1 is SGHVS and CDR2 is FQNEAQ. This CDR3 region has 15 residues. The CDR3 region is CASSVAGRITGELFF. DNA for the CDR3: TGTGCCAGCAGCGTAGCGGGACGCATCACCGGGGAGCTGTTTTTT. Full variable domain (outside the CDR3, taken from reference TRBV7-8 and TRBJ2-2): GAGVSQSPRYKVAKRGQDVALRCDPISGHVSLFWYQQALGQGPEFLTYFQNEAQLDKSGLPSDRFFAERPEGSVSTLKIQRTQQEDSAVYLCASSVAGRITGELFFGEGSRLTVL.

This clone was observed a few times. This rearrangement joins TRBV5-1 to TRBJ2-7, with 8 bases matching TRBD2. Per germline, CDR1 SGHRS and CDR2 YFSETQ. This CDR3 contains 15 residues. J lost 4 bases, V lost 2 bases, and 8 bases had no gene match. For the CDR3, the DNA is TGCGCCAGCAGCTTCTCAGCGGGGGCAAATTACGAGCAGTACTTC. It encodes CASSFSAGANYEQYF.

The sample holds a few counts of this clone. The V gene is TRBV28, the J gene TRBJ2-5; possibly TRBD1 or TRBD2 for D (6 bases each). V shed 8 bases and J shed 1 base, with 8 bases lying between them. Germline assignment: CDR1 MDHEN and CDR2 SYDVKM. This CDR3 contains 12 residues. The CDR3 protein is CASGGGQETQYF. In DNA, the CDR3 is TGTGCCAGCGGAGGGGGCCAAGAGACCCAGTACTTC.

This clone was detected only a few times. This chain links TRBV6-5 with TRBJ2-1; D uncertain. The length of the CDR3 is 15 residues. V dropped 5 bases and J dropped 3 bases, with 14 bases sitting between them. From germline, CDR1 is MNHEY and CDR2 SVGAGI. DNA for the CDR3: TGTGCCAGCAGTAAAAACACAAACTACTACAATGAGCAGTTCTTC. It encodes CASSKNTNYYNEQFF.